A single count supports the clone carrying this T cell receptor (beta chain). Its antigen is unidentified. V was pared by 0 bases and J by 4 bases, with 19 bases between. The CDR3 runs to 18 residues. Germline assignment: CDR1 SGHVS and CDR2 FNYEAQ. These data belong to a study of the immune and genomic landscape of osteosarcoma. Study context: Patients had high-grade osteosarcoma, aged roughly 5-90 at diagnosis. Localized disease at presentation in approximately 80%; roughly 60% were male. Most patients were poor-risk; roughly 67% had died.

Findings and limits, study-wide: A few cases had a single hyperexpanded clone dominating the repertoire, all with fewer than 100 T-cell clonotypes.

Profiled with immunoSEQ multiplex PCR; TCRdb holds only in-frame clones, not every one. The repertoire holds thousands of clones, with 60% to 70% as singletons. Poor-prognosis osteosarcoma patients supplied post-treatment primary, local recurrence and metastasis tumor specimens. Sample: osteosarcoma tumor tissue from the lung. The rearrangement links TRBV7-6 to TRBJ2-1, with a possible D match to TRBD2 (6 bases). The origin of this receptor is a human donor with osteosarcoma. In DNA, the CDR3 is TGTGCCAGCAGCTTAGCGCCCACCCTATTACTAGCATACAATGAGCAGTTCTTC. This gives the protein CASSLAPTLLLAYNEQFF.